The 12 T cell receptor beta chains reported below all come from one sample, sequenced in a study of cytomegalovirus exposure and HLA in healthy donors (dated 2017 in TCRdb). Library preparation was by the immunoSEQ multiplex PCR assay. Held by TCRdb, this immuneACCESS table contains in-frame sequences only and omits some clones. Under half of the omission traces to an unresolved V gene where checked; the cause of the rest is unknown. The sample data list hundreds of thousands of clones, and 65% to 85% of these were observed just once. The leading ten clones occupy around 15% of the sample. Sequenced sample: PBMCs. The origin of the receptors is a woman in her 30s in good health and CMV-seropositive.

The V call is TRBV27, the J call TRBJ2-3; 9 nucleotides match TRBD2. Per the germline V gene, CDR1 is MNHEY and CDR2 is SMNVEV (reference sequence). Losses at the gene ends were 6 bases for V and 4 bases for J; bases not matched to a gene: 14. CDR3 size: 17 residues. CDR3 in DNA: TGTGCCAGCAGCTTACAGCCAGCGGGAGGAAGGGCAGATACGCAGTATTTT. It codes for CASSLQPAGGRADTQYF.

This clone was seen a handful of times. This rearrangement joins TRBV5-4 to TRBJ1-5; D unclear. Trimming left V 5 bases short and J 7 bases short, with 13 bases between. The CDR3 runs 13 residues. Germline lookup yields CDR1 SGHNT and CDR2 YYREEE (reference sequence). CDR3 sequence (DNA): TGTGCCAGCAGTTTCGGACCCGGGCAGCCCCAGCATTTT. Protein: CASSFGPGQPQHF.

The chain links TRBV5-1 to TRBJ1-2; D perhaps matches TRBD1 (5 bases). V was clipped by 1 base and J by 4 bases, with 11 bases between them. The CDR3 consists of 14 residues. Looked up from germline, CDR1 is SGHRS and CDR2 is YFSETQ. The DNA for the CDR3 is TGCGCCAGCAGCTTGATGGGGGGAGCCTATGGCTACACCTTC. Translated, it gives CASSLMGGAYGYTF.

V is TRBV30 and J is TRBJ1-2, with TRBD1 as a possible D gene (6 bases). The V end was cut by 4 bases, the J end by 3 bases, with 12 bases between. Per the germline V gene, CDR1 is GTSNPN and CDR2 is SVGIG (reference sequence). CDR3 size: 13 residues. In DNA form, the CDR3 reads TGTGCCTGGACCCCAGGGGCGTACTATGGCTACACCTTC. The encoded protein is CAWTPGAYYGYTF.

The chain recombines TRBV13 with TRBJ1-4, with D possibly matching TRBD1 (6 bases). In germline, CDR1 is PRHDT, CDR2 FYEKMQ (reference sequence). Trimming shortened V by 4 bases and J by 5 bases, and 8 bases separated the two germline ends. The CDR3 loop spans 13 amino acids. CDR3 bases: TGTGCCAGCAGCTCCGGACAGAATGAAAAACTGTTTTTT. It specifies CASSSGQNEKLFF. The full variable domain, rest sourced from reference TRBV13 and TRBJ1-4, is AAGVIQSPRHLIKEKRETATLKCYPIPRHDTVYWYQQGPGQDPQFLISFYEKMQSDKGSIPDRFSAQQFSDYHSELNMSSLELGDSALYFCASSSGQNEKLFFGSGTQLSVL.

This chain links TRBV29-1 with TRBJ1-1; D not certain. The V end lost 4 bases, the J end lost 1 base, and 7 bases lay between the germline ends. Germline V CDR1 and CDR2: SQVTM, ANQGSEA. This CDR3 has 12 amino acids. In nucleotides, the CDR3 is TGCAGCGTTGTTGGAGAGAACACTGAAGCTTTCTTT. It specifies CSVVGENTEAFF.

The CDR3 is CSVGGSASGELFF. CDR3 bases: TGCAGCGTGGGGGGTTCGGCCTCCGGGGAGCTGTTTTTT. The rearrangement joins TRBV29-1 to TRBJ2-2; TRBD2 is a possible D gene (6 bases). CDR3 size: 13 residues. Germline lookup yields CDR1 SQVTM and CDR2 ANQGSEA. Trimming cost V 6 bases and J 6 bases, with 14 bases left between them.

The DNA of the CDR3 is TGTGCCAGCTCATCGAGCTCCTACGAGCAGTACTTC. It specifies CASSSSSYEQYF. The chain carries TRBV18 and TRBJ2-7; D unclear. Germline V lookup: CDR1 KGHSH, CDR2 LQKENI. There are 12 residues in the CDR3. The V and J ends lost 5 bases and 0 bases respectively, with 5 bases between them.

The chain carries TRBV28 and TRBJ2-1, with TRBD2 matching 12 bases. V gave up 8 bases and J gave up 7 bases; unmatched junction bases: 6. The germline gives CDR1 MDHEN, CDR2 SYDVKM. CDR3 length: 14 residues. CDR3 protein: CASRLAGGQNEQFF. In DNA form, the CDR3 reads TGTGCCAGCCGCCTAGCGGGAGGGCAAAATGAGCAGTTCTTC.

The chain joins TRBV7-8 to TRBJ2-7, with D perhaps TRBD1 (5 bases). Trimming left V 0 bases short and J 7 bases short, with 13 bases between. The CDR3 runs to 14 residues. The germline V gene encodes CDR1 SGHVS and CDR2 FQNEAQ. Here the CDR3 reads CASSLAQGYGEQYF. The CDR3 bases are TGTGCCAGCAGCTTAGCCCAGGGTTATGGAGAGCAGTACTTC.

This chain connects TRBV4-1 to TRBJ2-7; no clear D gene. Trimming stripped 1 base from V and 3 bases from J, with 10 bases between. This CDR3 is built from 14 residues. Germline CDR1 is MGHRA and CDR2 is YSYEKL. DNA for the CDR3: TGCGCCAGCAGCCAAGGGATCCAGGTCTACGAGCAGTACTTC. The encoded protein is CASSQGIQVYEQYF.

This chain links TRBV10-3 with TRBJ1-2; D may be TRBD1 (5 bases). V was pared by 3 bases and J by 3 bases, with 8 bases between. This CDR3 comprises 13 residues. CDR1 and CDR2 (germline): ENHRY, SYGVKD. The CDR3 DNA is TGTGCCATCAGTGAAGGGGAGGACTATGGCTACACCTTC. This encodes CAISEGEDYGYTF.